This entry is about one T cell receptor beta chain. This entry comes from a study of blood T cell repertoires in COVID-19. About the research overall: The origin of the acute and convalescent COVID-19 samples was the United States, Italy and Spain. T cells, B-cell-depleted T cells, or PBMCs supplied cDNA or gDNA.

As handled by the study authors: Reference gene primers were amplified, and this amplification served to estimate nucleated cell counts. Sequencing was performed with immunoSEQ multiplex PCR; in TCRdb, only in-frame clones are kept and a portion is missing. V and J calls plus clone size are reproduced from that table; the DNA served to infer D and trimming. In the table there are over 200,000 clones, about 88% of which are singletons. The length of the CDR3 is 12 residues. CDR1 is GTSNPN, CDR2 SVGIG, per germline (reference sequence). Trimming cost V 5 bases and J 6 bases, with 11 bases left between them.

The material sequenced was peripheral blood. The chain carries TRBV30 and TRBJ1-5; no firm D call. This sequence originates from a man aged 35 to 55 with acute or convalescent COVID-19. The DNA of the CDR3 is TGTGCCTGGGGCCAGGAGGGTCAGCCCCAGCATTTT. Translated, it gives CAWGQEGQPQHF.